These 24 T cell receptor beta chains were all obtained from the same sample, sequenced in a study of blood T cells in healthy people across ages (dated by TCRdb to about 2015). Libraries were constructed by 5' RACE. Instrument used: Illumina HiSeq 2500. The second PCR ran for roughly 6 to 11 cycles and used a J-beta primer mix along with a sample-barcoded 5' primer. TCRdb redid the processing of the public reads, applying fastp at Q25 and MiXCR, and retained in-frame beta chains. Rows with a matching CDR3 protein are joined into one entry that keeps the most common DNA and genes. The sample table shows roughly 790,000 distinct CDR3 sequences, and more than 40% are seen once. Roughly 19% of the sample comes from the top ten. Sequencing input: blood. These receptors all come from a woman aged 60 to 75 in good health.

This clonotype showed up just once. This chain uses TRBV29-1 with TRBJ1-2; D gene ambiguous. V was clipped by 6 bases and J by 7 bases, with 15 bases between them. Per germline, CDR1 SQVTM and CDR2 ANQGSEA. The CDR3 is 12 residues long. The CDR3 reads CSVSPGPGGYTF. In DNA, the CDR3 is TGCAGCGTATCACCAGGTCCGGGTGGCTACACCTTC.

The rearrangement joins TRBV7-2 to TRBJ1-1, with a weak D call TRBD1 (6 bases). Germline CDR1 reads SGHTA; CDR2 reads FQGNSA. The germline V and J ends were trimmed by 5 bases and 4 bases, with 20 bases remaining between them. This CDR3 is 16 amino acids long. The CDR3 sequence is CASSPVVGGGRTEAFF. The CDR3 nucleotides read TGTGCCAGCAGCCCCGTTGTGGGCGGGGGGCGCACTGAAGCTTTCTTT.

This sequence joins TRBV29-1 and TRBJ2-3; TRBD2 might be the D (6 bases). The CDR3 is made up of 14 amino acids. Germline V gene lookup returns CDR1 SQVTM and CDR2 ANQGSEA. V shed 3 bases and J shed 4 bases, with 14 bases lying between them. The CDR3 loop reads CSVEEGKVPDTQYF. The DNA of the CDR3 is TGCAGCGTTGAGGAGGGAAAAGTACCAGATACGCAGTATTTT.

This clonotype was counted a few times. The V gene is TRBV28, the J gene TRBJ1-4; D is unresolved. Trimming removed 3 bases at V and 8 bases at J, with 13 bases between. The CDR3 has 14 residues. Germline CDR1 MDHEN, CDR2 SYDVKM. CDR3 sequence reads: CASSFRQRWEKLFF. CDR3 nucleotides: TGTGCCAGCAGTTTCAGGCAGCGGTGGGAAAAACTGTTTTTT. The full variable domain, its missing parts supplied by reference TRBV28 and TRBJ1-4, is DVKVTQSSRYLVKRTGEKVFLECVQDMDHENMFWYRQDPGLGLRLIYFSYDVKMKEKGDIPEGYSVSREKKERFSLILESASTNQTSMYLCASSFRQRWEKLFFGSGTQLSVL.

This clonotype came up a few times. V is TRBV6-1 and J is TRBJ2-1; 15 bases align to TRBD2. The CDR3 runs to 15 residues. From germline, CDR1 is MNHNS and CDR2 SASEGT. Losses at the gene ends were 7 bases for V and 7 bases for J; bases not matched to a gene: 5. CDR3 nucleotides: TGTGCCAGCATTCCGGGACTAGCGGGAGGTAATGAGCAGTTCTTC. This gives the protein CASIPGLAGGNEQFF.

This sequence joins TRBV27 and TRBJ1-2, with a tentative D call TRBD1 (6 bases). This CDR3 is 13 amino acids long. Trimming took 10 bases from V and 7 from J, leaving 19 bases between them. Germline-derived CDR1 and CDR2 are MNHEY and SMNVEV (reference sequence). The CDR3 spells CATYHRDDGGYTF. Written as DNA, the CDR3 is TGTGCCACCTACCACAGGGATGACGGTGGCTACACCTTC.

This chain links TRBV10-3 with TRBJ1-1; D perhaps matches TRBD1 (5 bases). Germline CDR1 ENHRY, CDR2 SYGVKD. Deletions cut 4 bases from V and 1 base from J, with 13 bases between. The CDR3 spans 15 residues. CDR3 sequence reads: CAISGQRLGNTEAFF. DNA for the CDR3: TGTGCCATCAGTGGACAGAGGTTGGGGAACACTGAAGCTTTCTTT.

About this clonotype itself: One end of the junction is discordant with germline, which a read error may explain. The chain joins TRBV6-6 to TRBJ1-5, with D unresolved. This CDR3 contains 15 residues. CDR1 and CDR2 from the germline V gene are MNHNY and SVGAGI (reference sequence). The CDR3 nucleotides are TGTGCTAGCAGCCCACAGACCATTGACAATCAGCCCCAGCATTTT. This encodes CASSPQTIDNQPQHF.

Points on this clonotype: At one end, the junction sequence differs from germline, possibly due to a read error. This chain joins TRBV7-2 and TRBJ2-1; 10 bases map to TRBD2. The CDR3 is 15 residues long. Germline assignment: CDR1 SGHTA and CDR2 FQGNSA. The CDR3 loop is CASSRLAGAYNGQFF. The CDR3 DNA is TGTGCCAGCAGCAGGCTAGCGGGAGCCTACAATGGGCAGTTCTTC.

This clonotype appeared many times. The CDR3 protein is CASSTPGEETQYF. The CDR3 coding sequence is TGTGCCAGCAGCACTCCAGGGGAAGAGACCCAGTACTTC. The chain employs TRBV28 and TRBJ2-5; possible D gene TRBD1, 6 bases. V was shortened by 6 bases and J by 3 bases, with 11 bases between the two germline ends. Germline values: CDR1 MDHEN, CDR2 SYDVKM. The CDR3 covers 13 residues.

In its sample, this clonotype was seen many times. The J gene is TRBJ1-2, the V gene TRBV25-1; tentatively, D is TRBD1 (6 bases). V was clipped by 5 bases and J by 7 bases, with 8 bases between them. The CDR3 totals 11 residues. CDR1 and CDR2 (germline): MGHDK, SYGVNS. For the CDR3, the DNA is TGTGCCAGCAGTCCAGGGGTTGGCTACACCTTC. Translated: CASSPGVGYTF.

Remarks on this clonotype: This may come from a read error, since a much larger clone is one base off. The V call is TRBV20-1, the J call TRBJ2-1; 12 bases map to TRBD1. Germline lookup yields CDR1 DFQATT and CDR2 SNEGSKA (reference sequence). This CDR3 region has 14 residues. J gave up 9 bases and V 4 bases, and 7 bases lay outside the gene matches. The CDR3 region has the DNA TGCAGTGCTAAGCCGGGACAGGGGGCTCGTGAGCAGTTCTTC. Translating it yields CSAKPGQGAREQFF.

This chain links TRBV9 with TRBJ1-1; D ambiguous. Trimming removed 4 bases at V and 6 bases at J, with 13 bases between. The V gene's germline CDR1 is SGDLS and CDR2 YYNGEE. The CDR3 length is 13 residues. For the CDR3, the DNA is TGTGCCAGCAGCCCCCGCGGGGTGTCTGAAGCTTTCTTT. Encoded protein: CASSPRGVSEAFF.

The chain has TRBV5-5 and TRBJ2-2; 7 nucleotides line up with TRBD1. Per germline, CDR1 SGHKS and CDR2 YYEKEE (reference sequence). The CDR3 loop spans 16 amino acids. Trimming removed 4 bases from V and 0 bases from J; junction bases left unmatched: 6. CDR3 in DNA: TGTGCCAGCAGCACCGGGGACAGTTCGAACACCGGGGAGCTGTTTTTT. Encoded protein: CASSTGDSSNTGELFF. The full variable domain, its missing parts supplied by reference TRBV5-5 and TRBJ2-2, is DAGVTQSPTHLIKTRGQQVTLRCSPISGHKSVSWYQQVLGQGPQFIFQYYEKEERGRGNFPDRFSARQFPNYSSELNVNALLLGDSALYLCASSTGDSSNTGELFFGEGSRLTVL.

The CDR3 reads CATSGYRAGGPNEQYF. CDR3 sequence (DNA): TGTGCCACCAGTGGGTACCGAGCGGGAGGGCCGAATGAGCAGTACTTC. The rearrangement joins TRBV24-1 to TRBJ2-7, with 10 nucleotides matching TRBD2. Germline V gene lookup returns CDR1 KGHDR and CDR2 SFDVKD. This CDR3 is 16 amino acids long. V was pared by 5 bases and J by 7 bases, with 13 bases of the junction left unmatched.

The chain couples TRBV19 to TRBJ2-5, with a weak D call TRBD1 (6 bases). TRBJ2-7 explains the end of the DNA better; the J call may be wrong. The length of the CDR3 is 13 residues. Germline V gene lookup returns CDR1 LNHDA and CDR2 SQIVND (reference sequence). The CDR3 reads CASSADSTYEQYF. CDR3 DNA sequence: TGTGCCAGTAGCGCGGACAGTACCTACGAGCAGTACTTC.

The genes are TRBV7-9 and TRBJ2-6; possible D gene TRBD2, 6 bases. There are 15 residues in the CDR3. Germline CDR1 reads SEHNR; CDR2 reads FQNEAQ (reference sequence). The V gene lost 7 bases and the J gene lost 0 bases, with 10 bases spanning the gap. Written as DNA, the CDR3 is TGTGCCAGCAACTCGGGGGACTCTGGGGCCAACGTCCTGACTTTC. As protein: CASNSGDSGANVLTF.

About this clonotype itself: The junction shows a germline mismatch at one end, possibly a read error. The V and J genes are TRBV6-2 or TRBV6-3 and TRBJ2-7, with D maybe TRBD2 (6 bases). Germline CDR1 is MNHEY and CDR2 is SVGEGT. CDR3 length equals 16 residues. CDR3: CACRKRVASEGGEQYF. As DNA, the CDR3 is TGTGCCTGCAGAAAACGGGTGGCTAGCGAGGGCGGTGAGCAGTACTTC.

The chain joins TRBV25-1 to TRBJ2-5, with a possible D match to TRBD1 (6 bases). Deletions cut 4 bases from V and 5 bases from J, with 14 bases between. The CDR3 runs to 14 residues. The germline gives CDR1 MGHDK, CDR2 SYGVNS. CDR3 residues: CASSAQGRPETQYF. CDR3 sequence (DNA): TGTGCCAGCAGTGCTCAGGGGCGCCCGGAGACCCAGTACTTC.

Comment on this clonotype: Sequence at one end of the junction differs from germline and may be a read error. The chain carries TRBV6-5 and TRBJ1-2; D not resolved. There are 15 residues in the CDR3. Looked up from germline, CDR1 is MNHEY and CDR2 is SVGAGI. CDR3 nucleotides: TGTGCCCGCAGTTACTCTGCGGGGAGGGCAGATTCCTACACCTTC. Translated: CARSYSAGRADSYTF.

The V call is TRBV12-3 or TRBV12-4, the J call TRBJ2-7, with TRBD2 as a possible D gene (5 bases). The CDR3 loop spans 14 amino acids. The V gene lost 2 bases and the J gene lost 3 bases, with 11 bases spanning the gap. CDR3 bases: TGTGCCAGCAGTTTAATAAGCGGAGACTACGAGCAGTACTTC. Encoded protein: CASSLISGDYEQYF.

In its sample, this clonotype was seen a few times. V is TRBV5-1 and J is TRBJ2-3; weak D call: TRBD2 (6 bases). V shed 4 bases and J shed 0 bases, with 12 bases lying between them. The CDR3 runs 15 residues. In germline, CDR1 is SGHRS, CDR2 YFSETQ. DNA for the CDR3: TGCGCCAGCAGCCCGGCGGGGTTTAGCACAGATACGCAGTATTTT. As protein: CASSPAGFSTDTQYF.

J is TRBJ1-1 and V is TRBV29-1; D is uncertain. Germline CDR1 is SQVTM and CDR2 is ANQGSEA. V was clipped by 7 bases and J by 2 bases, with 14 bases between them. The CDR3 is 13 residues long. In DNA, the CDR3 is TGCAGCGCGGAGACATTGGGAAACACTGAAGCTTTCTTT. The encoded protein is CSAETLGNTEAFF.

The chain combines TRBV12-3 or TRBV12-4 with TRBJ2-5; 8 bases line up with TRBD1. This CDR3 is 15 amino acids long. The J segment lost 5 bases and the V segment lost 8 bases, leaving 13 bases of the junction unmatched. The CDR3, as DNA: TGTGCCAGCTGTGCCGGGACAGGTTCGTTGGAGACCCAGTACTTC. The encoded protein is CASCAGTGSLETQYF.